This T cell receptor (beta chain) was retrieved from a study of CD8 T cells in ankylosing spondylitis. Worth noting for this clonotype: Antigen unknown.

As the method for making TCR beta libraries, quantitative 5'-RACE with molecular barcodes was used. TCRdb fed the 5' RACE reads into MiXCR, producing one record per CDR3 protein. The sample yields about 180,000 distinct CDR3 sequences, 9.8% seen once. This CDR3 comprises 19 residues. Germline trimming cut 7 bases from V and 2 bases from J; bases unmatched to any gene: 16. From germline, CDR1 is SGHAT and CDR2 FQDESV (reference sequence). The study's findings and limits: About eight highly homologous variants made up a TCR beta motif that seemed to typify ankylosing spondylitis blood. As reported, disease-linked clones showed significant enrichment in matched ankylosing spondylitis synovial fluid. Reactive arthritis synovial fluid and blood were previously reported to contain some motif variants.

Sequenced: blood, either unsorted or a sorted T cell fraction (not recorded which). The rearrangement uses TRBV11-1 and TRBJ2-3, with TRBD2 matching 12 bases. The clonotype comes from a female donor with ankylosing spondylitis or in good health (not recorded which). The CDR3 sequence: CASKGLLLTSGRLTDTQYF. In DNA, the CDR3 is TGTGCCAGCAAAGGCCTTCTGCTGACTAGCGGGAGACTCACAGATACGCAGTATTTT.